This T cell receptor beta chain was identified in a study of blood T cell repertoires in COVID-19. As for the study in general: T cells, B-cell-depleted T cells, or PBMCs supplied cDNA or gDNA.

The data were produced by immunoSEQ multiplex PCR, yet TCRdb's version contains in-frame clones alone and is incomplete. The sample includes about 200,000 clones, 70% to 90% of them seen just once. Germline CDR1 reads SGHRS; CDR2 reads YFSETQ. V lost 0 bases, J lost 4 bases, and 10 bases lay in between. The CDR3 contains 14 residues. Sequencing was carried out using peripheral blood. The V gene is TRBV5-1, the J gene TRBJ1-1; D gene uncertain. This clonotype was obtained from a woman aged 80 or over with acute or convalescent COVID-19. The CDR3 DNA follows: TGCGCCAGCAGCTTGGGTCAGACACTCACTGAAGCTTTCTTT. Its protein is CASSLGQTLTEAFF.